The clone carrying this T cell receptor beta chain was detected ten times or more. Its antigen remains unidentified. TCRdb reprocessed the reads via MiXCR and lists one record per CDR3 protein. The sample holds around 740,000 distinct CDR3 sequences, roughly a third seen once. Germline V gene data show CDR1 as SGHVS and CDR2 as FNYEAQ. Trimming cost V 1 base and J 4 bases; bases outside gene matches: 6. This CDR3 spans 16 amino acids. The data stem from a study of T cell repertoires in cytomegalovirus infection. Study information: CMV infection and matching HLA type were both indicated by public TCR beta signatures.

Notes on the study in general: CMV-specific HLA-C-restricted TCR beta clonotypes dominated the ex vivo response. Carriers of CMV and the relevant HLA type were discriminated by public TCR beta frequency.

The material sequenced was PBMCs. The chain has TRBV7-6 and TRBJ2-2, with TRBD2 identical over 7 bases. This clonotype originated in a human donor in good health (CMV status not recorded). Some clones in this sample may be carry-over from other donors' samples. The chain's CDR3 is CASSLVASGLTGELFF. Written as DNA, the CDR3 is TGTGCCAGCAGCTTAGTGGCTAGCGGCCTCACCGGGGAGCTGTTTTTT.